The clone carrying this T cell receptor beta chain was counted ten times or more. Its antigen is as yet unknown. This entry is derived from a study of CD8 T cells in ankylosing spondylitis. The study, taken as a whole, reports: Clones that were linked to disease were CD8+ and were relatively rare in peripheral blood. One TCR beta motif, made up of roughly 8 highly homologous variants, appeared characteristic of ankylosing spondylitis blood.

Germline V gene sequence: CDR1 MNHEY, CDR2 SVGAGI. The CDR3 consists of 16 residues. V was pared by 0 bases and J by 3 bases, with 15 bases between. From the 5' RACE reads, TCRdb called clonotypes with MiXCR, one entry per CDR3 protein. The sample lists about 220,000 distinct CDR3 sequences; about 6.7% were seen once. The specimen was blood, either unsorted or a sorted T cell fraction (not recorded which). The TCR originated in a male donor with ankylosing spondylitis. The rearrangement links TRBV6-5 to TRBJ2-7, with a tentative D call TRBD2 (5 bases). The CDR3 nucleotides read TGTGCCAGCAGTTACTCGAACGGGGTTCTAAGCTACGAGCAGTACTTC. Translating it yields CASSYSNGVLSYEQYF.